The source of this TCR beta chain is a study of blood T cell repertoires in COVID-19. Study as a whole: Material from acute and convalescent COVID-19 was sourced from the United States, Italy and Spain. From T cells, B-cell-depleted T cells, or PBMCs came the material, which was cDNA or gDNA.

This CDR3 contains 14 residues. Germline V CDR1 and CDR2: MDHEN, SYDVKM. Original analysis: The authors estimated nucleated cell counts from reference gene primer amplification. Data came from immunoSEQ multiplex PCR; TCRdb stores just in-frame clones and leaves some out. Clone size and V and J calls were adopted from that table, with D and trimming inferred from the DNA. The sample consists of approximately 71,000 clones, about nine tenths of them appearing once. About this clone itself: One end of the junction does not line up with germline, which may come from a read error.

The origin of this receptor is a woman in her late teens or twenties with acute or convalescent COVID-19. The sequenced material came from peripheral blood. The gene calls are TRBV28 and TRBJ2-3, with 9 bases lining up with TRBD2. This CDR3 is CASRLGGGGDTQYF. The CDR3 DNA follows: TGTGCCAGCCGTTTGGGCGGGGGGGGAGATACGCAGTATTTT.